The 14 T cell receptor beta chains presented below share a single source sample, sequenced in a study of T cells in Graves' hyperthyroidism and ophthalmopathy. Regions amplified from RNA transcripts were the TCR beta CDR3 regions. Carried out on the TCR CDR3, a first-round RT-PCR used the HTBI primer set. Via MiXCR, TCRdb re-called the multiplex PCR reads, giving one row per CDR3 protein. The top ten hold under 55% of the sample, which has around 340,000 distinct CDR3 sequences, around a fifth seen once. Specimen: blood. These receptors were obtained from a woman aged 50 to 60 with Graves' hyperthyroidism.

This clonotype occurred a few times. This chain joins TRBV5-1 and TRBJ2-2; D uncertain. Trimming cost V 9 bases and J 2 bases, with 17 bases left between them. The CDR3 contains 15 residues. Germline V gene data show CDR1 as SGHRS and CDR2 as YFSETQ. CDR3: CATSQDAVNTGELFF. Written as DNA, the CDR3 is TGCGCCACTTCTCAGGACGCCGTAAACACCGGGGAGCTGTTTTTT.

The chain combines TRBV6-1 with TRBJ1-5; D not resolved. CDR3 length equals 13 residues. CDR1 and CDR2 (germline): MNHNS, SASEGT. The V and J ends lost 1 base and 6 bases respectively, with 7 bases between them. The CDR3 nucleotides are TGTGCCAGCAGTGAAGAAATCGTTCAGCCCCAGCATTTT. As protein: CASSEEIVQPQHF.

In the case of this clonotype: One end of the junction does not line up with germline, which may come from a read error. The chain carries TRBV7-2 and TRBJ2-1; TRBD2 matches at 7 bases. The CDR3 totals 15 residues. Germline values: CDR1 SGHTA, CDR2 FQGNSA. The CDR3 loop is CASSPRTRVYNEQSF. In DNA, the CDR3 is TGTGCCAGCAGCCCCCGGACTAGAGTGTACAATGAGCAGTCCTTC.

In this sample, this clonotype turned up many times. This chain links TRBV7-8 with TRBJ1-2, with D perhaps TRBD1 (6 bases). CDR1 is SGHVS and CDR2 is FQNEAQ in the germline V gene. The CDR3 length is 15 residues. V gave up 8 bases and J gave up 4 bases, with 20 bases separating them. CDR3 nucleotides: TGTGCCAGCGGCCCGAGGGGGGTGCCGGGCTATGGCTACACCTTC. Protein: CASGPRGVPGYGYTF.

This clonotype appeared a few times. The CDR3 spells CASSVEDNSPLHF. The CDR3 DNA sequence: TGTGCCAGCAGCGTAGAGGATAATTCACCCCTCCACTTT. V gene TRBV9 combines with J gene TRBJ1-6; unclear D gene. Per the germline V gene, CDR1 is SGDLS and CDR2 is YYNGEE. CDR3 length: 13 residues. Between the trimmed V and J ends, which lost 0 bases and 5 bases, there was a span of 3 bases.

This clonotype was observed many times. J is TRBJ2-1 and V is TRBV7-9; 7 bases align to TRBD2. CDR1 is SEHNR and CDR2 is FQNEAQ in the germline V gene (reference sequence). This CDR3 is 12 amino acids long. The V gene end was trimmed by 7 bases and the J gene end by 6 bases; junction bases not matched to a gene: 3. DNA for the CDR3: TGTGCCAGCAACCCGGGGGGCAATGAGCAGTTCTTC. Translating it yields CASNPGGNEQFF.

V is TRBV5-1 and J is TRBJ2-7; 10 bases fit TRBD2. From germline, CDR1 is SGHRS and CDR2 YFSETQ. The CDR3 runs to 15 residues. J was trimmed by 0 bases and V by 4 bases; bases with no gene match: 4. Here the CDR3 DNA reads TGCGCCAGCAGCCGGTCTAGCGGGGGCTCCTACGAGCAGTACTTC. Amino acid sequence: CASSRSSGGSYEQYF. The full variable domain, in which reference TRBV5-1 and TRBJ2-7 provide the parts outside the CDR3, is KAGVTQTPRYLIKTRGQQVTLSCSPISGHRSVSWYQQTPGQGLQFLFEYFSETQRNKGNFPGRFSGRQFSNSRSEMNVSTLELGDSALYLCASSRSSGGSYEQYFGPGTRLTVT.

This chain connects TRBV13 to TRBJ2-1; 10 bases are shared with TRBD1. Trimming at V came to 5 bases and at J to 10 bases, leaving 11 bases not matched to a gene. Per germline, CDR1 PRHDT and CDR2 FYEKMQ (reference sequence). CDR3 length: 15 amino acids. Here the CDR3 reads CASSAGTGAPREQFF. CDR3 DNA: TGTGCCAGCAGCGCCGGGACAGGGGCCCCTAGGGAGCAGTTCTTC.

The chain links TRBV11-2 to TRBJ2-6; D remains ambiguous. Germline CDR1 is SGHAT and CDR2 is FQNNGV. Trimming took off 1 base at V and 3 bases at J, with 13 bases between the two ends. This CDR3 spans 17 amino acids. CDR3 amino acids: CASSLGSPHFGANVLTF. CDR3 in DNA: TGTGCCAGCAGCTTAGGCTCACCCCACTTTGGGGCCAACGTCCTGACTTTC.

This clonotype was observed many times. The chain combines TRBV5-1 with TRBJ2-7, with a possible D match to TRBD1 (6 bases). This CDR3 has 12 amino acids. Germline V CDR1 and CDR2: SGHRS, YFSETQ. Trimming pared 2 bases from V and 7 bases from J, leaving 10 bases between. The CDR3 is CASSFGDTEQYF. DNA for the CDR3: TGCGCCAGCAGCTTCGGGGACACGGAGCAGTACTTC.

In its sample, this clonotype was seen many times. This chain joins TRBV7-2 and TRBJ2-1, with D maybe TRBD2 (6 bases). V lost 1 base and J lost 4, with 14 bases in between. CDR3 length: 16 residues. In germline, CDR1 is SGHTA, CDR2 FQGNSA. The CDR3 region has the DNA TGTGCCAGCAGCTTAGAGTCGGGCGGGGCGTACAATGAGCAGTTCTTC. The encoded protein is CASSLESGGAYNEQFF.

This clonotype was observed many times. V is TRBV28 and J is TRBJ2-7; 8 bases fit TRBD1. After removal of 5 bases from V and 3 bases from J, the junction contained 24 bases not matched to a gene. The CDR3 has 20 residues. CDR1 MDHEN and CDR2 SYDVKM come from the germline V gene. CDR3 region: CASSTRRAPRQGRGVYEQYF. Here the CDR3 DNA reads TGTGCCAGCAGTACTCGACGGGCACCGAGACAGGGGCGAGGGGTCTACGAGCAGTACTTC. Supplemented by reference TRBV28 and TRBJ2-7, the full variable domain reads DVKVTQSSRYLVKRTGEKVFLECVQDMDHENMFWYRQDPGLGLRLIYFSYDVKMKEKGDIPEGYSVSREKKERFSLILESASTNQTSMYLCASSTRRAPRQGRGVYEQYFGPGTRLTVT.

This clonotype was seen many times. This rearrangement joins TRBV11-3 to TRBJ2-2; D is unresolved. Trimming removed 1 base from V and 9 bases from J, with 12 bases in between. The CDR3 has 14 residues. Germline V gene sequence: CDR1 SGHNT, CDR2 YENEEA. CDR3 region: CASSLGAAIRELFF. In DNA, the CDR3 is TGTGCCAGCAGCTTAGGGGCCGCGATCAGGGAGCTGTTTTTT.

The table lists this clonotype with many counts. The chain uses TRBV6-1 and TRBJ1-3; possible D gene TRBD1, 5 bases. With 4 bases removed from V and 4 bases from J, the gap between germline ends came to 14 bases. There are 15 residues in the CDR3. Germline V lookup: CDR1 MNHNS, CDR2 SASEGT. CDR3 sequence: CASSASPGLGNTIYF. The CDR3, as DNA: TGTGCCAGCAGTGCCAGTCCGGGGCTCGGAAACACCATATATTTT.